The clone carrying this T cell receptor beta chain was detected many times. This sample stems from a study of human T cells and chemical hapten exposure. As to time point: healthy volunteer bleed at 2 weeks. Total RNA was isolated from whole blood that had not been fractionated. The study's library attached unique molecular identifiers to single cDNA molecules. TCRdb independently ran MiXCR on the RACE reads; one entry per CDR3 protein. Among more than 70,000 distinct CDR3 sequences listed, roughly 8% were seen once. This CDR3 spans 15 amino acids. V was shortened by 1 base and J by 1 base, with 10 bases between the two germline ends. CDR1 SGHRS and CDR2 YFSETQ come from the germline V gene.

This chain links TRBV5-1 with TRBJ2-3, with D tentatively TRBD2 (6 bases). Material for sequencing was whole blood. This clonotype was sampled from a female donor in good health. Some clones in this sample may be carry-over from other donors' samples. The CDR3 DNA is TGCGCCAGCAGCTTGTCCGGCGGGGGCACAGATACGCAGTATTTT. Amino acids: CASSLSGGGTDTQYF. The whole variable domain, remainder taken from reference TRBV5-1 and TRBJ2-3, is KAGVTQTPRYLIKTRGQQVTLSCSPISGHRSVSWYQQTPGQGLQFLFEYFSETQRNKGNFPGRFSGRQFSNSRSEMNVSTLELGDSALYLCASSLSGGGTDTQYFGPGTRLTVL.